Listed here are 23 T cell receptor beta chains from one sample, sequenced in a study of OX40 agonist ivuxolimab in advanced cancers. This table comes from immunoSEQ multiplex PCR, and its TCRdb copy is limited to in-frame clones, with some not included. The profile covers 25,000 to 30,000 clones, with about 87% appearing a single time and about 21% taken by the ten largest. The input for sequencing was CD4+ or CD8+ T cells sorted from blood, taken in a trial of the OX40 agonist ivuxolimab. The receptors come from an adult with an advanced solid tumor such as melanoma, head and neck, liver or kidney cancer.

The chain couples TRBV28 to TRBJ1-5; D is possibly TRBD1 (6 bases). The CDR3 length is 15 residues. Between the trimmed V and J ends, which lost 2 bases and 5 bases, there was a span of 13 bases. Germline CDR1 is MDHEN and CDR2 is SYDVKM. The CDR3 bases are TGTGCCAGCAGTTTAAGTTCAGGGGCGGATCAGCCCCAGCATTTT. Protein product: CASSLSSGADQPQHF.

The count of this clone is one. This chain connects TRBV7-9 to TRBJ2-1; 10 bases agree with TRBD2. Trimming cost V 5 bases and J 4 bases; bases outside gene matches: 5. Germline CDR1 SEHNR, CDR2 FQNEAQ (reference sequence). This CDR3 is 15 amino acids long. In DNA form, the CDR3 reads TGTGCCAGCAGCCTCCTACTAGCGGGGTACAATGAGCAGTTCTTC. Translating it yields CASSLLLAGYNEQFF.

The CDR3 protein is CASSLIQTDSYEQYF. As DNA, the CDR3 is TGTGCCAGCAGTTTGATTCAGACGGATTCCTACGAGCAGTACTTC. V is TRBV28 and J is TRBJ2-7; D remains ambiguous. V lost 3 bases and J 1 base, leaving 13 bases between the germline ends. Germline-derived CDR1 and CDR2 are MDHEN and SYDVKM. The CDR3 is 15 amino acids. The complete variable domain, with remaining parts taken from reference TRBV28 and TRBJ2-7, reads DVKVTQSSRYLVKRTGEKVFLECVQDMDHENMFWYRQDPGLGLRLIYFSYDVKMKEKGDIPEGYSVSREKKERFSLILESASTNQTSMYLCASSLIQTDSYEQYFGPGTRLTVT.

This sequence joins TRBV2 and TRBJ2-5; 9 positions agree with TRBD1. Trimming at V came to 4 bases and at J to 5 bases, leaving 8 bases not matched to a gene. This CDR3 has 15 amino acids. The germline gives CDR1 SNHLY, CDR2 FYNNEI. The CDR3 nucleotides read TGTGCCAGCAGTGGGGGGACAGGGAATTGGGAGACCCAGTACTTC. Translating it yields CASSGGTGNWETQYF.

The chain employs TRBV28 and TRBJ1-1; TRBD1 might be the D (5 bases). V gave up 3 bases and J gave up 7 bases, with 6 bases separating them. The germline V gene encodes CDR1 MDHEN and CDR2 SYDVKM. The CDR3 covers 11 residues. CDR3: CASSLGGEAFF. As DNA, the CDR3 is TGTGCCAGCAGTTTGGGGGGTGAAGCTTTCTTT.

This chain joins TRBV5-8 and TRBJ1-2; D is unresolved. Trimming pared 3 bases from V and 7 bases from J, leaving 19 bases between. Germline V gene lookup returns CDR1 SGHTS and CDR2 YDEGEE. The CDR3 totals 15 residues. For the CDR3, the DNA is TGTGCCAGCAGCTGGACCCCGGGAGCTGCTGGTGGCTACACCTTC. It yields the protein CASSWTPGAAGGYTF.

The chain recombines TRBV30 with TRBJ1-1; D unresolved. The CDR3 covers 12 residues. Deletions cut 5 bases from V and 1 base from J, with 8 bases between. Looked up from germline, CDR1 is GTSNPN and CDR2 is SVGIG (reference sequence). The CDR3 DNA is TGTGCCTGGCGGGCCGCGAACACTGAAGCTTTCTTT. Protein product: CAWRAANTEAFF.

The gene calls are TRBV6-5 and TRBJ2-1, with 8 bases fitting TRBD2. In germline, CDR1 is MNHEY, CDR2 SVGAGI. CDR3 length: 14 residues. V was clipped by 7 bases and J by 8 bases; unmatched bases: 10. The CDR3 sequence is CASTRGGLRDEQFF. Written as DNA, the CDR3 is TGTGCCAGCACCCGGGGGGGACTAAGGGATGAGCAGTTCTTC.

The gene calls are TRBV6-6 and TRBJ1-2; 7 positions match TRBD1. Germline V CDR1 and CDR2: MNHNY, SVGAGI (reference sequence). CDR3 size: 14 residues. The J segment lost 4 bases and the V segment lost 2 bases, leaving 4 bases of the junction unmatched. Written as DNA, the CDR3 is TGTGCCAGCAGTTACCAGGGGGGCCGCTATGGCTACACCTTC. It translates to CASSYQGGRYGYTF.

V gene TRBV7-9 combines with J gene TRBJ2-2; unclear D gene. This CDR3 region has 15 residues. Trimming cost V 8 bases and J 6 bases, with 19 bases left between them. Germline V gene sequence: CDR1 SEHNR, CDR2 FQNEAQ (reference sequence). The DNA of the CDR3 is TGTGCCAGCCCCCTTATCTCCCTAAGCGCCGGGGAGCTGTTTTTT. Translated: CASPLISLSAGELFF.

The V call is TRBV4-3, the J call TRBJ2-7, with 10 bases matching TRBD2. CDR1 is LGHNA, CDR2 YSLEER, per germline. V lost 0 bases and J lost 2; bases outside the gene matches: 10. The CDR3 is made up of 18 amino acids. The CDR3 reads CASSQELLSGGRAYEQYF. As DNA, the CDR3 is TGCGCCAGCAGCCAAGAGCTCCTTAGCGGGGGGCGGGCCTACGAGCAGTACTTC.

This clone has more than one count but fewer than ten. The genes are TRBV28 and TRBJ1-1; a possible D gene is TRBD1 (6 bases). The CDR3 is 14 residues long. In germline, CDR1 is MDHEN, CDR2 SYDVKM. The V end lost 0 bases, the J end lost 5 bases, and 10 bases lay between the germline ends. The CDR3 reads CASSLWGARTEAFF. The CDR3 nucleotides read TGTGCCAGCAGTTTATGGGGGGCGCGGACTGAAGCTTTCTTT.

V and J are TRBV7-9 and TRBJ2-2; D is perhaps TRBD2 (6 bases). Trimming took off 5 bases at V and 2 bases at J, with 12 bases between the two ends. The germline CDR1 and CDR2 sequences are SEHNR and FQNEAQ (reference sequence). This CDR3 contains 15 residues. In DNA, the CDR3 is TGTGCCAGCAGCCCTTACACTAGCAACACCGGGGAGCTGTTTTTT. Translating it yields CASSPYTSNTGELFF.

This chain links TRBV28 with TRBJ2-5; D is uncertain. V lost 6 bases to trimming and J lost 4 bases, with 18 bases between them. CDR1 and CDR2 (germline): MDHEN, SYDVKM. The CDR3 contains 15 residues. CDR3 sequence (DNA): TGTGCCAGCAGCCCCCCAAACGCAGGATCAGAGACCCAGTACTTC. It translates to CASSPPNAGSETQYF.

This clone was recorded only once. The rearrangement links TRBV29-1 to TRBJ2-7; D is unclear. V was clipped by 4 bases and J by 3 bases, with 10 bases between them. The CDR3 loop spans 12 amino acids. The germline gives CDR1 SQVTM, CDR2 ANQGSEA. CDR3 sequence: CSVVYSNYEQYF. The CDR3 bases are TGCAGCGTTGTGTACAGCAACTACGAGCAGTACTTC.

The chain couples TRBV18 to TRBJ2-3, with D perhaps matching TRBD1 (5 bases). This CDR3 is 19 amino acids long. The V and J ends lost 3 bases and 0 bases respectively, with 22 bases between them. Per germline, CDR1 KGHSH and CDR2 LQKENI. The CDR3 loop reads CASSPWPQGRTSSTDTQYF. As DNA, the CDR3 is TGTGCCAGCTCACCTTGGCCGCAGGGAAGAACTTCTAGCACAGATACGCAGTATTTT.

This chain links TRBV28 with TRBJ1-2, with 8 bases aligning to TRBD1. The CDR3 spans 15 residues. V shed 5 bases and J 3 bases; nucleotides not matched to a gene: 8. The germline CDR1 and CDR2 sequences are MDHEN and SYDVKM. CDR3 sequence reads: CASSPRGRMYYGYTF. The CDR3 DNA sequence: TGTGCCAGCAGTCCCAGGGGGCGAATGTACTATGGCTACACCTTC.

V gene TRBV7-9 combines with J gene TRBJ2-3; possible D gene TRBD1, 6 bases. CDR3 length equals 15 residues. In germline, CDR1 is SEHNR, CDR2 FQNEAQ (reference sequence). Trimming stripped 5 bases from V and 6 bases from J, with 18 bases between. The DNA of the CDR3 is TGTGCCAGCAGCCACAGCCAAACAGGGCCCGATACGCAGTATTTT. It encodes CASSHSQTGPDTQYF.

The CDR3 region is CASIRTGNWRLGKLFF. CDR3 DNA sequence: TGTGCCAGCATCAGGACAGGGAATTGGCGGCTAGGGAAACTGTTTTTT. The chain recombines TRBV28 with TRBJ1-4; 8 bases are shared with TRBD1. The CDR3 consists of 16 residues. Germline V lookup: CDR1 MDHEN, CDR2 SYDVKM. Unmatched junction bases numbered 18, after V lost 7 bases and J lost 11 bases.

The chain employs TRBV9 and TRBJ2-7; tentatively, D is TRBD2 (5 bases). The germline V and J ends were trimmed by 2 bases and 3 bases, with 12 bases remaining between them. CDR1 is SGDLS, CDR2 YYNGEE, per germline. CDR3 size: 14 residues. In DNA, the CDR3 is TGTGCCAGCAGCGTCGAAGCGGTTGACTACGAGCAGTACTTC. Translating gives CASSVEAVDYEQYF.

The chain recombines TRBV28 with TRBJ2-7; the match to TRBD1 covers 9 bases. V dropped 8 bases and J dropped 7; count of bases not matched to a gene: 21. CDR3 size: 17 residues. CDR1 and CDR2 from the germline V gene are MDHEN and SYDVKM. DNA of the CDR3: TGTGCCAGCCCCCAAGGTAGGTGCGACAGGGGGTCGGGGGAGCAGTACTTC. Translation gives CASPQGRCDRGSGEQYF.

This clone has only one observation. The chain's CDR3 is CASRTTGGSYEQYF. The DNA for the CDR3 is TGTGCCAGCAGGACGACAGGGGGCTCCTACGAGCAGTACTTC. The genes are TRBV27 and TRBJ2-7; 9 nucleotides match TRBD1. The germline gives CDR1 MNHEY, CDR2 SMNVEV (reference sequence). The V and J ends lost 6 bases and 0 bases, in that order; junction bases with no gene match: 3. This CDR3 contains 14 residues.

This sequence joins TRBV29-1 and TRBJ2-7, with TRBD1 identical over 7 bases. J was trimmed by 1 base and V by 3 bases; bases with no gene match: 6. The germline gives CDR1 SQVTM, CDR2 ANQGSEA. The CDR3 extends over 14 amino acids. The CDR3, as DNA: TGCAGCGTTGAGGGCAGGGGGAGTTCCTACGAGCAGTACTTC. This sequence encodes CSVEGRGSSYEQYF.